The 32 T cell receptor beta chains reported below all come from one sample, sequenced in a study of shared clonotypes between healthy human individuals. Sequenced by immunoSEQ multiplex PCR; TCRdb stores in-frame clones only, minus some. Altogether around 2,000,000 clones are present, about 92% being singletons, with the ten largest covering 1.5% to 2%. CD45RO-negative, CCR7-positively selected cells formed the naive CD8 fraction, excluding terminally differentiated effector memory CD45RA+ cells. Sequenced: naive CD8+ T cells from PBMCs. The receptors derive from a man between 18 and 29 years old in good health. Some clones in this sample may be carry-over from other donors' samples.

As for this clone: Other DNA sequences in this specimen translate into the identical CDR3. This sequence joins TRBV7-8 and TRBJ2-7; the match to TRBD1 covers 7 bases. V trimming: 5 bases; J trimming: 0 bases; junction bases outside the gene matches: 4. This CDR3 spans 14 amino acids. The V gene's germline CDR1 is SGHVS and CDR2 FQNEAQ. The CDR3 loop is CASSPRGSSYEQYF. The CDR3 region has the DNA TGTGCCAGCAGCCCCAGGGGGTCCTCCTACGAGCAGTACTTC. The entire variable domain, with the rest obtained from reference TRBV7-8 and TRBJ2-7, is as follows: GAGVSQSPRYKVAKRGQDVALRCDPISGHVSLFWYQQALGQGPEFLTYFQNEAQLDKSGLPSDRFFAERPEGSVSTLKIQRTQQEDSAVYLCASSPRGSSYEQYFGPGTRLTVT.

The chain is built from TRBV2 and TRBJ1-2, with a tentative D call TRBD1 (5 bases). The CDR3 covers 16 residues. V was clipped by 7 bases and J by 3 bases, with 21 bases between them. The germline CDR1 and CDR2 sequences are SNHLY and FYNNEI. CDR3 DNA sequence: TGTGCCAGCATCCCAGGTCCTGGGACGGAGTACTATGGCTACACCTTC. It encodes CASIPGPGTEYYGYTF. Combining the CDR3 with reference TRBV2 and TRBJ1-2 gives the whole variable domain EPEVTQTPSHQVTQMGQEVILRCVPISNHLYFYWYRQILGQKVEFLVSFYNNEISEKSEIFDDQFSVERPDGSNFTLKIRSTKLEDSAMYFCASIPGPGTEYYGYTFGSGTRLTVV.

V gene TRBV5-1 combines with J gene TRBJ1-2; 10 nucleotides match TRBD1. Germline loops: CDR1 SGHRS, CDR2 YFSETQ. V lost 3 bases to trimming and J lost 3 bases; unmatched junction nucleotides: 8. This CDR3 has 16 residues. The CDR3 is CASSSPTGGDDYGYTF. CDR3 DNA: TGCGCCAGCAGCTCCCCGACAGGGGGCGATGACTATGGCTACACCTTC.

The rearrangement joins TRBV27 to TRBJ2-2, with no clear D. V lost 7 bases to trimming and J lost 6 bases, with 12 bases between them. CDR1 and CDR2 from the germline V gene are MNHEY and SMNVEV (reference sequence). The CDR3 spans 13 residues. CDR3 sequence (DNA): TGTGCCAGCACCTTTATCCCCCCCGGGGAGCTGTTTTTT. Translation gives CASTFIPPGELFF.

The chain carries TRBV19 and TRBJ1-5; 9 bases map to TRBD1. Trimming at V came to 6 bases and at J to 2 bases, leaving 5 bases not matched to a gene. The CDR3 runs to 15 residues. Germline V gene lookup returns CDR1 LNHDA and CDR2 SQIVND (reference sequence). CDR3 in DNA: TGTGCCAGTAGCGCGACAGGGGGAGGCAATCAGCCCCAGCATTTT. Residues: CASSATGGGNQPQHF.

The chain employs TRBV27 and TRBJ1-2, with D maybe TRBD1 (5 bases). The V and J ends lost 5 bases and 4 bases respectively, with 8 bases between them. CDR1 and CDR2 from the germline V gene are MNHEY and SMNVEV (reference sequence). The CDR3 extends over 12 amino acids. The CDR3 nucleotides read TGTGCCAGCAGTCGAGACAGCTATGGCTACACCTTC. Its protein is CASSRDSYGYTF.

This clone was seen a few times. This same CDR3 is encoded by further DNA sequences in the sample. The chain carries TRBV5-4 and TRBJ2-1; 11 bases are shared with TRBD2. The CDR3 covers 16 residues. Per the germline V gene, CDR1 is SGHNT and CDR2 is YYREEE (reference sequence). V lost 4 bases to trimming and J lost 0 bases; unmatched junction nucleotides: 3. The CDR3 nucleotides read TGTGCCAGCAGCCGAACTAGCGGGAGCTCCTACAATGAGCAGTTCTTC. The encoded protein is CASSRTSGSSYNEQFF.

V usage is TRBV10-3 and J usage is TRBJ2-7, with D perhaps TRBD2 (5 bases). Germline V gene data show CDR1 as ENHRY and CDR2 as SYGVKD. The CDR3 runs to 13 residues. The ends were cut back, 0 bases at V and 6 bases at J, with 9 bases in the middle. CDR3 sequence: CAISESTGFEQYF. CDR3 nucleotide sequence: TGTGCCATCAGTGAGTCGACGGGGTTCGAGCAGTACTTC.

This sequence joins TRBV4-1 and TRBJ2-3; D uncertain. The germline gives CDR1 MGHRA, CDR2 YSYEKL. The CDR3 is 15 residues long. Trimming took off 0 bases at V and 2 bases at J, with 9 bases between the two ends. The chain's CDR3 is CASSQELSSTDTQYF. The CDR3 coding sequence is TGCGCCAGCAGCCAAGAACTGTCCTCCACAGATACGCAGTATTTT.

The sample holds a few counts of this clone. The same CDR3 also results from other DNA sequences found in this sample. This chain links TRBV27 with TRBJ2-7; tentatively, D is TRBD1 or TRBD2 (5 bases each). Germline assignment: CDR1 MNHEY and CDR2 SMNVEV (reference sequence). The CDR3 length is 13 residues. V was clipped by 4 bases and J by 2 bases, with 9 bases between them. The CDR3 nucleotides are TGTGCCAGCAGTTCCCGGGGCCCCTACGAGCAGTACTTC. This gives the protein CASSSRGPYEQYF.

Notes on this clone: In the same sample, other DNA sequences code for this CDR3. This chain connects TRBV19 to TRBJ2-7; D is perhaps TRBD1 or TRBD2 (5 bases each). CDR3 length: 14 residues. Germline V gene lookup returns CDR1 LNHDA and CDR2 SQIVND (reference sequence). Trimming removed 3 bases at V and 2 bases at J, with 11 bases between. In DNA, the CDR3 is TGTGCCAGTAGTATCCGGGACGGCACCTACGAGCAGTACTTC. This translates into CASSIRDGTYEQYF.

The CDR3 loop is CASSLGLSSADTQYF. The CDR3 bases are TGTGCCAGCAGCCTAGGGCTTAGTTCAGCAGATACGCAGTATTTT. The chain uses TRBV9 and TRBJ2-3; D unclear. V was clipped by 4 bases and J by 4 bases, with 16 bases between them. CDR3 length: 15 residues. CDR1 and CDR2 (germline): SGDLS, YYNGEE.

The chain has TRBV6-5 and TRBJ2-2, with no clear D. CDR3 length equals 16 residues. CDR1 and CDR2 (germline): MNHEY, SVGAGI. V lost 3 bases to trimming and J lost 8 bases, with 19 bases between them. For the CDR3, the DNA is TGTGCCAGCAGTTATTACTGGTCCCCCCCCTGGGGGGAGCTGTTTTTT. Translating it yields CASSYYWSPPWGELFF.

The chain combines TRBV28 with TRBJ2-2; TRBD2 is a possible D gene (7 bases). CDR1 is MDHEN and CDR2 is SYDVKM in the germline V gene. Deletions cut 6 bases from V and 3 bases from J, with 14 bases between. The CDR3 has 15 residues. The CDR3 loop is CASSRGLADTGELFF. The CDR3 bases are TGTGCCAGCAGCCGGGGGCTAGCGGACACCGGGGAGCTGTTTTTT.

The rearrangement links TRBV13 to TRBJ2-3; maybe TRBD1 (5 bases). V lost 0 bases and J lost 10, with 17 bases in between. The CDR3 consists of 15 residues. CDR1 is PRHDT and CDR2 is FYEKMQ in the germline V gene (reference sequence). As DNA, the CDR3 is TGTGCCAGCAGCTTAGGACAGGCCCTCGAAGTTGCGCAGTATTTT. It encodes CASSLGQALEVAQYF.

This chain uses TRBV28 with TRBJ1-5; no clear D gene. The germline V gene has CDR1 MDHEN and CDR2 SYDVKM. This CDR3 has 16 amino acids. The germline V and J ends were trimmed by 0 bases and 5 bases, with 14 bases remaining between them. In DNA, the CDR3 is TGTGCCAGCAGTTTATGGTCCCGGCAGTTACATCAGCCCCAGCATTTT. This encodes CASSLWSRQLHQPQHF.

The chain carries TRBV15 and TRBJ2-7, with 8 bases matching TRBD2. CDR3 length: 16 residues. Germline V lookup: CDR1 LNHNV, CDR2 YYDKDF (reference sequence). The V segment lost 5 bases and the J segment 3 bases; nucleotides outside the gene matches: 12. CDR3 residues: CATSAEKASGRYEQYF. As DNA, the CDR3 is TGTGCCACCAGCGCAGAGAAGGCTAGCGGGCGCTACGAGCAGTACTTC.

The rearrangement links TRBV2 to TRBJ2-2, with 10 bases matching TRBD2. This CDR3 spans 18 amino acids. CDR1 is SNHLY, CDR2 FYNNEI, per germline. After removal of 0 bases from V and 6 bases from J, the junction contained 10 bases not matched to a gene. CDR3 DNA: TGTGCCAGCAGTGAAGCGCTTACGGTAGCGGGAGGTCCCGGGGAGCTGTTTTTT. Its translation: CASSEALTVAGGPGELFF.

DNA for the CDR3: TGTGCCAGCAGCCCGGGTGGAGGGACAGGCTGGACTGAAGCTTTCTTT. Its translation: CASSPGGGTGWTEAFF. The chain recombines TRBV13 with TRBJ1-1; 8 nucleotides line up with TRBD1. Germline values: CDR1 PRHDT, CDR2 FYEKMQ (reference sequence). Germline trimming cut 5 bases from V and 5 bases from J; bases unmatched to any gene: 13. The CDR3 length is 16 residues.

This clone appeared a single time. For the CDR3, the DNA is TGTGCCAGCAGTGCCTCCCCAACTATTGGCTACACCTTC. This translates into CASSASPTIGYTF. The chain is built from TRBV25-1 and TRBJ1-2; unclear D gene. Per the germline V gene, CDR1 is MGHDK and CDR2 is SYGVNS. The CDR3 totals 13 residues. V was pared by 4 bases and J by 7 bases, with 13 bases between.

The gene calls are TRBV5-6 and TRBJ1-1, with 9 bases fitting TRBD1. CDR3 length: 17 amino acids. The V gene end was trimmed by 3 bases and the J gene end by 3 bases; junction bases not matched to a gene: 12. CDR1 and CDR2 (germline): SGHDT, YYEEEE. The CDR3 here is CASSSELTTGGYTEAFF. The CDR3 DNA reads TGTGCCAGCAGCTCCGAACTAACGACAGGGGGGTACACTGAAGCTTTCTTT.

This clone was seen a single time. The chain couples TRBV11-2 to TRBJ2-7; D is unresolved. V was pared by 1 base and J by 3 bases, with 13 bases between. Germline V gene lookup returns CDR1 SGHAT and CDR2 FQNNGV. There are 15 residues in the CDR3. The CDR3: CASSLAGHPSYEQYF. The CDR3 bases are TGTGCCAGCAGCTTAGCCGGGCACCCCAGCTACGAGCAGTACTTC.

The rearrangement uses TRBV19 and TRBJ1-1, with no clear D. Germline CDR1 is LNHDA and CDR2 is SQIVND (reference sequence). V lost 4 bases and J 10 bases, leaving 19 bases between the germline ends. This CDR3 is 14 amino acids long. CDR3 nucleotide sequence: TGTGCCAGTAGTACACTAAGCCAAACAGCGTTAGCTTTCTTT. Residues: CASSTLSQTALAFF.

V is TRBV25-1 and J is TRBJ2-1; 11 bases are a match to TRBD2. This CDR3 comprises 16 residues. The germline V gene has CDR1 MGHDK and CDR2 SYGVNS. Germline trimming cut 6 bases from V and 10 bases from J; bases unmatched to any gene: 14. CDR3 in amino acids: CASRPPGVAGGWEQFF. In DNA, the CDR3 is TGTGCCAGCAGGCCCCCCGGGGTAGCGGGAGGGTGGGAGCAGTTCTTC.

This chain connects TRBV4-1 to TRBJ1-5, with D uncertain. The CDR3 runs 14 residues. Germline CDR1 MGHRA, CDR2 YSYEKL. Between the trimmed V and J ends, which lost 4 bases and 3 bases, there was a span of 10 bases. The CDR3 sequence: CASSREGYNQPQHF. CDR3 coding DNA: TGCGCCAGCAGCCGGGAAGGGTACAATCAGCCCCAGCATTTT.

The chain employs TRBV12-5 and TRBJ2-7, with 10 bases matching TRBD1. The CDR3 has 18 residues. The germline CDR1 and CDR2 sequences are LGHNT and FRNRAP. Germline trimming cut 5 bases from V and 6 bases from J; bases unmatched to any gene: 19. CDR3 region: CASGIFRDRGPPLAEQYF. The CDR3 coding sequence is TGTGCTAGTGGTATCTTCCGGGACAGGGGTCCCCCTTTGGCCGAGCAGTACTTC.

This chain joins TRBV11-2 and TRBJ2-7; D possibly corresponds to TRBD1 (5 bases). Germline V gene data show CDR1 as SGHAT and CDR2 as FQNNGV. The V end lost 2 bases, the J end lost 0 bases, and 11 bases lay between the germline ends. The CDR3 extends over 15 amino acids. CDR3 nucleotide sequence: TGTGCCAGCAGCTTAAAGGGGCGGAGCTCCTACGAGCAGTACTTC. Its protein product is CASSLKGRSSYEQYF. Combining the CDR3 with reference TRBV11-2 and TRBJ2-7 gives the whole variable domain EAGVAQSPRYKIIEKRQSVAFWCNPISGHATLYWYQQILGQGPKLLIQFQNNGVVDDSQLPKDRFSAERLKGVDSTLKIQPAKLEDSAVYLCASSLKGRSSYEQYFGPGTRLTVT.

The chain recombines TRBV11-2 with TRBJ2-2, with D possibly TRBD1 on 5 matching bases. Germline values: CDR1 SGHAT, CDR2 FQNNGV. The CDR3 is 16 amino acids. Trimming stripped 1 base from V and 4 bases from J, with 13 bases between. The CDR3 nucleotides are TGTGCCAGCAGCTTAGGGACAAATTTCCGCACCGGGGAGCTGTTTTTT. It translates to CASSLGTNFRTGELFF.

The chain is built from TRBV7-8 and TRBJ1-5, with D unclear. This CDR3 spans 16 amino acids. V was shortened by 2 bases and J by 4 bases, with 15 bases between the two germline ends. The V gene's germline CDR1 is SGHVS and CDR2 FQNEAQ. CDR3 loop: CASSLWAGEGNQPQHF. For the CDR3, the DNA is TGTGCCAGCAGCTTATGGGCAGGAGAAGGAAATCAGCCCCAGCATTTT.

This rearrangement joins TRBV28 to TRBJ1-5, with TRBD1 as a possible D gene (6 bases). The CDR3 extends over 15 amino acids. In germline, CDR1 is MDHEN, CDR2 SYDVKM. Between the trimmed V and J ends, which lost 4 bases and 0 bases, there was a span of 10 bases. The chain's CDR3 is CASSSGEYSNQPQHF. The CDR3 nucleotides read TGTGCCAGCAGTTCAGGGGAGTATAGCAATCAGCCCCAGCATTTT.

This sequence joins TRBV5-4 and TRBJ2-1; 10 bases are shared with TRBD2. CDR1 and CDR2 (germline): SGHNT, YYREEE (reference sequence). Unmatched junction bases numbered 3, after V lost 1 base and J lost 5 bases. The CDR3 is 15 residues long. CDR3 DNA: TGTGCCAGCAGCTTGCTAGCGGGAGACGACAATGAGCAGTTCTTC. This sequence encodes CASSLLAGDDNEQFF.

The genes are TRBV7-3 and TRBJ2-1; 7 bases are shared with TRBD2. The CDR3 totals 16 residues. Germline CDR1 reads SGHTA; CDR2 reads FQGTGA. V dropped 1 base and J dropped 5; count of bases not matched to a gene: 8. The CDR3 DNA reads as TGTGCCAGCAGCTTAATCGGGACTACCTTGGACAATGAGCAGTTCTTC. This encodes CASSLIGTTLDNEQFF.